The entry below describes one T cell receptor (beta chain). CDR1 and CDR2 from the germline V gene are SGHRS and YFSETQ. The CDR3 is made up of 17 amino acids. V lost 1 base, J lost 6 bases, and 8 bases stayed unmatched. The record originates from a study of blood T cell repertoires in COVID-19. TCRdb keeps only in-frame clones here, not all; method: immunoSEQ multiplex PCR. The sample shows 95,000 to 150,000 clones, roughly four fifths of them seen only once. This chain joins TRBV5-1 and TRBJ2-2; 11 nucleotides line up with TRBD2. The receptor was isolated from a human donor in a cohort sampled during active COVID-19. The sample taken for sequencing was peripheral blood. The CDR3 DNA is TGCGCCAGCAGCTTGAGCCCCACTAGCGGGGGTTCCGGGGAGCTGTTTTTT. As protein: CASSLSPTSGGSGELFF.